The 9 T cell receptor beta chains presented below share a single source sample, sequenced in a study of graft-versus-host responses after intestinal transplantation. Generated by immunoSEQ multiplex PCR, the TCRdb table keeps only in-frame clones and is missing some. The repertoire holds about 10,000 clones, with around 91% as singletons. Source: PBMCs, taken around 47 days after intestinal transplant. All receptors derive from a human patient who received an intestinal transplant, so some T cells may come from the graft donor.

The chain is built from TRBV6-5 and TRBJ2-5, with D tentatively TRBD2 (5 bases). The V gene's germline CDR1 is MNHEY and CDR2 SVGAGI. The germline V and J ends were trimmed by 6 bases and 7 bases, with 15 bases remaining between them. The CDR3 totals 13 residues. The DNA for the CDR3 is TGTGCCAGCAGAGAACACTCTCTAGCGACCCAGTACTTC. The encoded protein is CASREHSLATQYF.

In its sample, this clone was seen once. The gene calls are TRBV6-6 and TRBJ2-7; D unresolved. Germline V CDR1 and CDR2: MNHNY, SVGAGI (reference sequence). The CDR3 has 15 residues. The V end was cut by 2 bases, the J end by 2 bases, with 13 bases between. The CDR3: CASSYRQTAPYEQYF. The CDR3 DNA follows: TGTGCCAGCAGTTACCGTCAGACTGCACCCTACGAGCAGTACTTC.

This CDR3 is CASSYGVSYNEQFF. The CDR3 DNA sequence: TGTGCCAGCAGTTATGGGGTCTCCTACAATGAGCAGTTCTTC. The V call is TRBV6-5, the J call TRBJ2-1, with no clear D. CDR3 length: 14 amino acids. The germline V gene has CDR1 MNHEY and CDR2 SVGAGI. Trimming took off 3 bases at V and 0 bases at J, with 6 bases between the two ends.

The genes are TRBV30 and TRBJ2-3; a weak D match, TRBD2 (6 bases). The V end lost 0 bases, the J end lost 5 bases, and 12 bases lay between the germline ends. The CDR3 is made up of 14 amino acids. In germline, CDR1 is GTSNPN, CDR2 SVGIG (reference sequence). CDR3 nucleotide sequence: TGTGCCTGGAGTGTAGTAGGGCGGGGAGATACGCAGTATTTT. Amino acids: CAWSVVGRGDTQYF. Full variable domain (missing parts from reference TRBV30 and TRBJ2-3): SQTIHQWPATLVQPVGSPLSLECTVEGTSNPNLYWYRQAAGRGLQLLFYSVGIGQISSEVPQNLSASRPQDRQFILSSKKLLLSDSGFYLCAWSVVGRGDTQYFGPGTRLTVL.

This clone was counted a single time. This sequence joins TRBV10-2 and TRBJ1-1, with 8 bases fitting TRBD1. CDR1 and CDR2 from the germline V gene are WSHSY and SAAADI. Unmatched junction bases numbered 9, after V lost 2 bases and J lost 4 bases. The CDR3 runs 16 residues. The CDR3 DNA reads TGCGCCAGCAGTGAGCCCAGGGGGCTCATGTTCACTGAAGCTTTCTTT. Translation: CASSEPRGLMFTEAFF.

V is TRBV2 and J is TRBJ2-7; 7 bases line up with TRBD1. The CDR3 runs 15 residues. J lost 0 bases, V lost 10 bases, and 12 bases had no gene match. Germline V gene data show CDR1 as SNHLY and CDR2 as FYNNEI. CDR3 coding DNA: TGTGCCACCCAGACGGACAGGTCCTACTCCTACGAGCAGTACTTC. As protein: CATQTDRSYSYEQYF.

The chain is built from TRBV2 and TRBJ2-1, with 13 bases identical to TRBD2. The CDR3 consists of 15 residues. After removal of 6 bases from V and 6 bases from J, the junction contained 5 bases not matched to a gene. CDR1 is SNHLY and CDR2 is FYNNEI in the germline V gene. The CDR3 nucleotides read TGTGCCAGCAGGTACCGGACTAGCGGGGGCAATGAGCAGTTCTTC. Protein: CASRYRTSGGNEQFF. The variable domain in full, with the rest retrieved from reference TRBV2 and TRBJ2-1, is EPEVTQTPSHQVTQMGQEVILRCVPISNHLYFYWYRQILGQKVEFLVSFYNNEISEKSEIFDDQFSVERPDGSNFTLKIRSTKLEDSAMYFCASRYRTSGGNEQFFGPGTRLTVL.

The chain links TRBV28 to TRBJ2-7; a weak D match, TRBD2 (7 bases). The CDR3 contains 16 residues. Trimming removed 5 bases from V and 3 bases from J, with 20 bases in between. The V gene's germline CDR1 is MDHEN and CDR2 SYDVKM. CDR3 in amino acids: CASSGGGGRNVYEQYF. CDR3 in DNA: TGTGCCAGCAGTGGAGGGGGGGGGCGTAACGTCTACGAGCAGTACTTC. The full variable domain, with the rest looked up from reference TRBV28 and TRBJ2-7, is DVKVTQSSRYLVKRTGEKVFLECVQDMDHENMFWYRQDPGLGLRLIYFSYDVKMKEKGDIPEGYSVSREKKERFSLILESASTNQTSMYLCASSGGGGRNVYEQYFGPGTRLTVT.

This clone was counted a few times. The chain joins TRBV6-1 to TRBJ1-6; tentatively, D is TRBD1 (5 bases). V was trimmed by 3 bases and J by 5 bases, leaving 5 bases between them. From germline, CDR1 is MNHNS and CDR2 SASEGT. The CDR3 has 13 amino acids. CDR3 sequence (DNA): TGTGCCAGCAGTGACAGGGATAATTCACCCCTCCACTTT. Amino acids: CASSDRDNSPLHF.